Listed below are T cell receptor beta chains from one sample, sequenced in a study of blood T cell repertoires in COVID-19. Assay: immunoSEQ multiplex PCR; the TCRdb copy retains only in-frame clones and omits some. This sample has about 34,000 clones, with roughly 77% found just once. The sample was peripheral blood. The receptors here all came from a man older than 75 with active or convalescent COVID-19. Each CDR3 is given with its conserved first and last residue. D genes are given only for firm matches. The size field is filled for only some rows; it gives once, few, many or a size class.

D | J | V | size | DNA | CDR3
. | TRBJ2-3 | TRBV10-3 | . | TGTGCCATCAGTGAGTCGCGGACTATGGGAGATACGCAGTATTTT | CAISESRTMGDTQYF
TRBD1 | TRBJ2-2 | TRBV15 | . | TGTGCCACCAGCAGGGACAGGGGACAAATTTCCGGGGAGCTGTTTTTT | CATSRDRGQISGELFF
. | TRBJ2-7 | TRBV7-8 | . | TGTGCCAGCAGCTTAGCCCTGAGCAGGGGAGACGAGCAGTACTTC | CASSLALSRGDEQYF
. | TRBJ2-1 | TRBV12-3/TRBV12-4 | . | TGTGCCAGCAGTTTAGCGCTCGGGAATGAGCAGTTCTTC | CASSLALGNEQFF
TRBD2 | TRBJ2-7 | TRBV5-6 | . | TGTGCCAGCAGCTCGACCAGGACTAGCGGGAGTGGGGAGCAGTACTTC | CASSSTRTSGSGEQYF
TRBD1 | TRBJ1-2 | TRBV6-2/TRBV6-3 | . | TGTGCCAGCAGCCCAGGGGGCCCCTATGGCTACACCTTC | CASSPGGPYGYTF
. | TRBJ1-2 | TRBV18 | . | TGTGCCAGCTCACTGCAGGCCTATGGCTACACCTTC | CASSLQAYGYTF
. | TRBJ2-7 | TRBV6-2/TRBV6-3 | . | TGTGCCAGCAGTTACTTTGGGCAAGAGCAGTACTTC | CASSYFGQEQYF
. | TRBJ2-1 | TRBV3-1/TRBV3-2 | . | TGTGCCAGCAGCCAAGAGAGAGGATCATACAATGAGCAGTTCTTC | CASSQERGSYNEQFF
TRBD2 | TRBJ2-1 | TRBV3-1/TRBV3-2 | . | TGTGCCAGCAGCCCCCTAGCGGGAGTCAATGAGCAGTTCTTC | CASSPLAGVNEQFF
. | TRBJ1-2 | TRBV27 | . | TGTGCCAGCAGTGGGGCGGGACGTAACTATGGCTACACCTTC | CASSGAGRNYGYTF
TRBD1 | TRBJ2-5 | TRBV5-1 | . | TGCGCCAGCAGCTTGGGTTCAGGGGGCTATGGAGGAGAGACCCAGTACTTC | CASSLGSGGYGGETQYF
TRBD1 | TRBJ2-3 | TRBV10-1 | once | TGCGCCAGCAGTGAGGGACAGGGGGCACGAGATACGCAGTATTTT | CASSEGQGARDTQYF
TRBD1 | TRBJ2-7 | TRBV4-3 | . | TGCGCCAGCAGCCAGATGTCCGGGACAGGAGACTACGAGCAGTACTTC | CASSQMSGTGDYEQYF
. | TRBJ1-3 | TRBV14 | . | TGTGCCAGCAGCCAAGTGGCTCCTACCATATATTTT | CASSQVAPTIYF
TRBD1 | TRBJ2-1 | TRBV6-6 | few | TGTGCCAGCAGTCTCACAGGGGGCGGGAGCTCCTACAATGAGCAGTTCTTC | CASSLTGGGSSYNEQFF
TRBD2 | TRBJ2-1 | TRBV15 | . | TGTGCCACCAGCAGAGATTCGAGTAGCGGGAGGGGTCCGTCCAATGAGCAGTTCTTC | CATSRDSSSGRGPSNEQFF
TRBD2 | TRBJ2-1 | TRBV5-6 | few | TGTGCCAGCAGCTTGGTCGCGGGAGGCACTGAGCAGTTCTTC | CASSLVAGGTEQFF
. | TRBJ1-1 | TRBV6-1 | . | TGTGCCAGCGGTGAACAGGGTTTGGACACTGAAGCTTTCTTT | CASGEQGLDTEAFF
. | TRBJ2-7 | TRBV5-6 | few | TGTGCCAGCAGCTTAGGACTAAACGTCTACGAGCAGTACTTC | CASSLGLNVYEQYF
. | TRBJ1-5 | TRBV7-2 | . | TGTGCCAGCAGCTTAGACGTAGGGGGTTACCAGCCCCAGCATTTT | CASSLDVGGYQPQHF
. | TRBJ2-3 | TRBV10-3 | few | TGTGCCATCAGTGAGCCCGCCTATGACGGGTTTTACACAGATACGCAGTATTTT | CAISEPAYDGFYTDTQYF
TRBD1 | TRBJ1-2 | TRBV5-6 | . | TGTGCCAGCAGCTTCCAGGGGGCGAACTATGGCTACACCTTC | CASSFQGANYGYTF
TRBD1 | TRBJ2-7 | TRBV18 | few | TGTGCCAGCTCACCAAGACAGGGAACCTACGAGCAGTACTTC | CASSPRQGTYEQYF
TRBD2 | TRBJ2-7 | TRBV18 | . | TGTGCCAGCTCAGTGCAGCGGGAGGGTACCTACGAGCAGTACTTC | CASSVQREGTYEQYF
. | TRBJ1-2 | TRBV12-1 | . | TGTGCCAGCAGCTTGGACGGACAGGGAAGAATCTATGGCTACACCTTC | CASSLDGQGRIYGYTF
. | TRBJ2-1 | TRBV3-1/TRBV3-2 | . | TGTGCCAGCAGCCTTAGCCCCGCCTCCTACAATGAGCAGTTCTTC | CASSLSPASYNEQFF
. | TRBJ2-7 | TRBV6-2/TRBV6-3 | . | TGTGCCAGCAGTTACTTTCGGACTTGGAGCTACGAGCAGTACTTC | CASSYFRTWSYEQYF
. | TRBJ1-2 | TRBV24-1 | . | TGTGCCACCAGTGATTACATGTATGGCTACACCTTC | CATSDYMYGYTF
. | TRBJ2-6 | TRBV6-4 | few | TGTGCCAGCAGTGACTCTTGCCCGACACTTGGCAGCTCTGGGGCCAACGTCCTGACTTTC | CASSDSCPTLGSSGANVLTF
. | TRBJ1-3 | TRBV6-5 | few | TGTGCCAGTGGACAGTCTGGAAACACCATATATTTT | CASGQSGNTIYF
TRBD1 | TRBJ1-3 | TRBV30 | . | TGTGCCTGGAGTGGCTGGGACAGAACTGGAAACACCATATATTTT | CAWSGWDRTGNTIYF
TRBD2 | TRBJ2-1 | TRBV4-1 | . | TGCGCCAGCAGCCAAGAAGCTAGACTAGCGGGAGGGAATGAGCAGTTCTTC | CASSQEARLAGGNEQFF
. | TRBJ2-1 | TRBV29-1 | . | TGCAGCGTTGAGAGGGGAGGCTACAATGAGCAGTTCTTC | CSVERGGYNEQFF
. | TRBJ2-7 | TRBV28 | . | TGTGCCAGCAGCCGCTACTCCTACGAGCAGTACTTC | CASSRYSYEQYF
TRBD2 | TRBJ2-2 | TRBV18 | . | TGTGCCAGCTCACCAGAGGCGGGAGGTGTGGCCGGGGAGCTGTTTTTT | CASSPEAGGVAGELFF
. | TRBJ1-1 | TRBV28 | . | TGTGCCAGCAGCTATGACAGAGGAGCTTTCTTT | CASSYDRGAFF
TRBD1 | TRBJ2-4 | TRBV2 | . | TGTGCCAGCAGCGACAGGGGGCGGGCCGACATTCAGTACTTC | CASSDRGRADIQYF
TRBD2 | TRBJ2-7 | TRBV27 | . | TGTGCCAGCAGTAATGGACTAGCGTACGAGCAGTACTTC | CASSNGLAYEQYF
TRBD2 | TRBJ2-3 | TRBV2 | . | TGTGCCAGCAGTGGTTCTAGCGGGATCAGAGATACGCAGTATTTT | CASSGSSGIRDTQYF
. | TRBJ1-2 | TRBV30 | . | TGTGCCTGGAGTCTCGCCCTGGGCGGCTACACCTTC | CAWSLALGGYTF
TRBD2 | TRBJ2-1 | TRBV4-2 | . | TGTGCCAGCAGCCAAGAGACTAGCGGCTACAATGAGCAGTTCTTC | CASSQETSGYNEQFF
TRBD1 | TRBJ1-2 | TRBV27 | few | TGTGCCAGCAGATCCGGGACAGAGGGTGGCTACACCTTC | CASRSGTEGGYTF
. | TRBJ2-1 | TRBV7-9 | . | TGTGCCAGCAGCTTAAGAGATTACAATGAGCAGTTCTTC | CASSLRDYNEQFF
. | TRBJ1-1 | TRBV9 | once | TGTGCCAGCAGCGTAGTAGGGGCGGGAATGAACACTGAAGCTTTCTTT | CASSVVGAGMNTEAFF
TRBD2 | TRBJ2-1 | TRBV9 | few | TGTGCCAGCAGCGTAACTAGCGGGTCCTACAATGAGCAGTTCTTC | CASSVTSGSYNEQFF
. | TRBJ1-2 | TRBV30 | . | TGTGCCTGGAAGACACCAACTAACTATGGCTACACCTTC | CAWKTPTNYGYTF
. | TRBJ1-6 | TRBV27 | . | TGTGCCAGCAGTCCCGGTCGATCACCCCTCCACTTT | CASSPGRSPLHF
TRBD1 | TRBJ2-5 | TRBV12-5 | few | TGTGCTAGTGGTGATGGGACAGCAGTTAAAGAGACCCAGTACTTC | CASGDGTAVKETQYF
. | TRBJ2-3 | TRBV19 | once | TGTGCCAGTAGTATAGTCCTCACAGATACGCAGTATTTT | CASSIVLTDTQYF
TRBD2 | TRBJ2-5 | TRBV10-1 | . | TGCGCCAGGGGACTAGCGGGAGTCGAGACCCAGTACTTC | CARGLAGVETQYF
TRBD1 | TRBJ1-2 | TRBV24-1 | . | TGTGCCACCAGTGGCAGGGGGAGAGATGGCTACACCTTC | CATSGRGRDGYTF
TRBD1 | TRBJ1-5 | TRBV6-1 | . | TGTGCCAGCAGTGCCGGGACAGGGGGCTTCGACAATCAGCCCCAGCATTTT | CASSAGTGGFDNQPQHF
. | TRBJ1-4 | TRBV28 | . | TGTGCCAGCAGTTTCGGAGCAACTAATGAAAAACTGTTTTTT | CASSFGATNEKLFF